This entry features one T cell receptor (beta chain) sequence. Trimming pared 9 bases from V and 0 bases from J, leaving 6 bases between. The CDR3 loop spans 11 amino acids. Germline CDR1 is WSHSY and CDR2 is SAAADI. This record comes from a study of blood T cell repertoires in COVID-19. Clones were read by immunoSEQ multiplex PCR, and TCRdb kept only the in-frame ones, dropping some. In the table there are 150,000 to 180,000 clones, about 80% of which are singletons. The chain recombines TRBV10-2 with TRBJ2-7; unclear D gene. Sample: PBMCs or T cells enriched from blood (not recorded which). The clonotype was recovered from a man between 45 and 60 years old who had recovered from COVID-19. The chain's CDR3 is CASASSYEQYF. For the CDR3, the DNA is TGCGCCAGTGCTAGCTCCTACGAGCAGTACTTC.